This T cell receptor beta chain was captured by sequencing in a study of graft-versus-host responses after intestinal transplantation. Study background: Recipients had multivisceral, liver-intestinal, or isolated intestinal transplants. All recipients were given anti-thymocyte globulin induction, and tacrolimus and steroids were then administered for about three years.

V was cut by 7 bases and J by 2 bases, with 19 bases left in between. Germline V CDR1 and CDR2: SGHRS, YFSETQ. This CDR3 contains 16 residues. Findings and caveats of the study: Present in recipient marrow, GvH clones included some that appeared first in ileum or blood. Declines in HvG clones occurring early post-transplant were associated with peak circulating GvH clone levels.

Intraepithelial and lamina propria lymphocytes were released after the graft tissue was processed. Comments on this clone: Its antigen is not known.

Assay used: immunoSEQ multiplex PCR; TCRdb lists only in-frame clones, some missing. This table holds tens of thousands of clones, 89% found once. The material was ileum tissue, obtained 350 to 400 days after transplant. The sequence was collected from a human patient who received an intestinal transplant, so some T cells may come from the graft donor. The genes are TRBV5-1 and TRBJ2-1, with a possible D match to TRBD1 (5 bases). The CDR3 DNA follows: TGCGCCAGCCCCCCTTGGGGCTTTTGCACCTACAATGAGCAGTTCTTC. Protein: CASPPWGFCTYNEQFF.